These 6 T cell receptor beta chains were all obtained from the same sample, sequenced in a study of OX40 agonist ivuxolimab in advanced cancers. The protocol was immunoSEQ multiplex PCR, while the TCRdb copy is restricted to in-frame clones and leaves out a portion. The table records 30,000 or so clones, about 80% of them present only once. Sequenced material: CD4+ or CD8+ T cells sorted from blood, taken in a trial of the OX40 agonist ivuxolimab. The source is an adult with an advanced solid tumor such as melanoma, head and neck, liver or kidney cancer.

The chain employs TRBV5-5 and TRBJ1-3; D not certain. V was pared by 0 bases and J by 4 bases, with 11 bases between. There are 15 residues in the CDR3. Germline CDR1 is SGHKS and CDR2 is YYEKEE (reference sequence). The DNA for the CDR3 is TGTGCCAGCAGCTTGGATTGGGGTCCAGGAAACACCATATATTTT. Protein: CASSLDWGPGNTIYF.

In DNA, the CDR3 is TGTGCCAGTAGAAAACAATTACAGGTGGGGGATCAGCCCCAGCATTTT. The encoded protein is CASRKQLQVGDQPQHF. The chain employs TRBV19 and TRBJ1-5, with D possibly matching TRBD1 (5 bases). V lost 6 bases, J lost 5 bases, and 20 bases lay in between. Germline lookup yields CDR1 LNHDA and CDR2 SQIVND (reference sequence). The CDR3 has 16 amino acids. The entire variable domain, with the rest obtained from reference TRBV19 and TRBJ1-5, is as follows: DGGITQSPKYLFRKEGQNVTLSCEQNLNHDAMYWYRQDPGQGLRLIYYSQIVNDFQKGDIAEGYSVSREKKESFPLTVTSAQKNPTAFYLCASRKQLQVGDQPQHFGDGTRLSIL.

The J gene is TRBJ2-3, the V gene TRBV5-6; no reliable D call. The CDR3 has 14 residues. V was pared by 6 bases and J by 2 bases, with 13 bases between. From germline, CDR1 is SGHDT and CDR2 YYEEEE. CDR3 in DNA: TGTGCCAGCACAAACGGATGGACCACAGATACGCAGTATTTT. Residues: CASTNGWTTDTQYF.

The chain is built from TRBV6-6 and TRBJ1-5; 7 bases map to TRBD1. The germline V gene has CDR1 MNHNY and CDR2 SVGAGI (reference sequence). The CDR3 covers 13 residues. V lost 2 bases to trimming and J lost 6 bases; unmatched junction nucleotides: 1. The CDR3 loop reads CASSYTGAQPQHF. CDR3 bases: TGTGCCAGCAGTTACACAGGGGCTCAGCCCCAGCATTTT.

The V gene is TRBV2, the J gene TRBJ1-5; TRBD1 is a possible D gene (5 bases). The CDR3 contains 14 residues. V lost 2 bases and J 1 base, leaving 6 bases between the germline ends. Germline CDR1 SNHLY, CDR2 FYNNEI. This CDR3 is CASSERQSNQPQHF. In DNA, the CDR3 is TGTGCCAGCAGTGAAAGACAGAGCAATCAGCCCCAGCATTTT.

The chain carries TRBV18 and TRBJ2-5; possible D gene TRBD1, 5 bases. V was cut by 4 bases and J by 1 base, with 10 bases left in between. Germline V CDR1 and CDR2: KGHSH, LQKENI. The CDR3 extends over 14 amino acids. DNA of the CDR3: TGTGCCAGCTCACTAGGACACACCCAAGAGACCCAGTACTTC. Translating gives CASSLGHTQETQYF.